A selection of T cell receptor beta chains follows, all from one sample in a study of blood T cells in healthy people across ages. MiXCR, run by TCRdb on the 5' RACE reads, gives a single entry per CDR3 protein. The data contain some 800,000 distinct CDR3 sequences, 20% to 30% of them singletons. These data also formed part of another study, on T cells of mothers and their children.

Material for sequencing was blood. The receptor source for this set is a boy younger than 18 in good health. Both conserved end residues are part of each CDR3. D genes are given only for firm matches. Clone size is shown for a subset of rows, as once, few, many or a class of expanded clone.

v_call	cdr3_length	clone_size	j_call	d_call	cdr3_nt	cdr3_aa
TRBV20-1	11	NA	TRBJ2-2	NA	TGCAGTGCTAGTAAGACCGGGGAGCTGTTTTTT	CSASKTGELFF
TRBV2	12	few	TRBJ2-7	NA	TGTGCCACCATGACGGCCCGGGACGAGCAGTACTTC	CATMTARDEQYF
TRBV2	15	NA	TRBJ2-3	NA	TGTGCCAGCAGTGAAGCACCGGGCCGCACAGATACGCAGTATTTT	CASSEAPGRTDTQYF
TRBV6-2/TRBV6-3	13	NA	TRBJ2-7	TRBD2	TGTGCCAGCAGCCGGCTAGCGGTCTACGAGCAGTACTTC	CASSRLAVYEQYF
TRBV10-3	18	few	TRBJ2-7	TRBD1	TGTGCCATCAGTACGGACAGGGGATGGAGCGAGAGGGTCTACGAGCAGTACTTC	CAISTDRGWSERVYEQYF
TRBV6-6	15	NA	TRBJ1-6	NA	TGTGCCAGCAGAAACGGGGGGTCCAACAATTCACCCCTCCACTTT	CASRNGGSNNSPLHF
TRBV7-2	13	few	TRBJ1-5	NA	TGTGCCAGCAGCTTATTGGACTCCGGGACAAAGCATTTT	CASSLLDSGTKHF
TRBV29-1	13	few	TRBJ2-3	TRBD1	TGCAGCGTTGCGACAGGGGGGACAGATACGCAGTATTTT	CSVATGGTDTQYF
TRBV9	15	few	TRBJ1-2	TRBD1	TGTGCCAGCAGCGTGCAGCCCCAGGGGGACTATGGCTACACCTTC	CASSVQPQGDYGYTF
TRBV24-1	15	few	TRBJ2-7	TRBD1	TGTGCCACCAGCTCGGTCGGACAGGACTCCTACGAGCAGTACTTC	CATSSVGQDSYEQYF
TRBV6-6	16	few	TRBJ2-1	TRBD2	TGTGCCAGCAGTCCGCGGACTAGCGGAAACTACAATGAGCAGTTCTTC	CASSPRTSGNYNEQFF
TRBV7-9	16	once	TRBJ2-2	NA	TGTGCCAGCAGCTTAGCGGCAGGGGACGGCACCGGGGAGCTGTTTTTT	CASSLAAGDGTGELFF
TRBV7-9	13	few	TRBJ1-1	NA	TGTGCCAGCAGCGCAAACATGAACACTGAAGCTTTCTTT	CASSANMNTEAFF
TRBV12-3/TRBV12-4	14	NA	TRBJ2-2	TRBD1	TGTGCCAGCATCTTCAGGGGGATCACCGGGGAGCTGTTTTTT	CASIFRGITGELFF
TRBV18	14	NA	TRBJ2-2	NA	TGTGCCAGCTCACTAGTACCTAACACCGGGGAGCTGTTTTTT	CASSLVPNTGELFF
TRBV7-2	15	few	TRBJ2-7	NA	TGTGCCAGCAGCTTAGAGAGCGGAAACACCTACGAGCAGTACTTC	CASSLESGNTYEQYF
TRBV28	13	NA	TRBJ2-7	TRBD1	TGTGCCGGTACGGGACAGGGGGGACGCGAGCAGTACTTC	CAGTGQGGREQYF
TRBV7-2	13	NA	TRBJ1-2	NA	TGTGCCAGCAGCTTAGATGGTCCCAGCGGCTACACCTTC	CASSLDGPSGYTF
TRBV29-1	14	NA	TRBJ2-4	NA	TGCAGCGCCCAGGGGATCTTGGCCAAAAACATTCAGTACTTC	CSAQGILAKNIQYF
TRBV6-2/TRBV6-3	14	NA	TRBJ2-1	NA	TGTGCCAGCAGTGCGGGGACCTCCTACAATGAGCAGTTCTTC	CASSAGTSYNEQFF
TRBV20-1	15	NA	TRBJ1-4	NA	TGCAGTGCTAGAGACCTGGGGGCAACTAATGAAAAACTGTTTTTT	CSARDLGATNEKLFF
TRBV4-3	13	NA	TRBJ1-2	NA	TGCGCCAGCAGCCAAGATGGGGGTATTGTCTACACCTTC	CASSQDGGIVYTF
TRBV6-6	15	few	TRBJ2-7	TRBD1	TGTGCCAGCAGTTACTACGCCTCAGGGGGCTACGAGCAGTACTTC	CASSYYASGGYEQYF
TRBV6-6	15	NA	TRBJ2-3	TRBD2	TGTGCCAGCAGCCGGACTAGCGGGGGGGCAGAGTCGCCGTATTTT	CASSRTSGGAESPYF
TRBV15	13	NA	TRBJ2-7	NA	TGTGCCACCAGCAGGGACTTTGCCTACGAGCAGTACTTC	CATSRDFAYEQYF
TRBV7-3	20	few	TRBJ2-1	NA	TGTGCCAGCAGCCCAAGTTATCTTGTGACGGGGCTCAGCTCCTACAATGAGCAGTTCTTC	CASSPSYLVTGLSSYNEQFF
TRBV9	13	few	TRBJ2-5	NA	TGTGCCAGCAGCGTAAGGGTTGGGGAGACCCAGTACTTC	CASSVRVGETQYF
TRBV29-1	16	few	TRBJ1-2	TRBD1	TGCAGCGTCAAACCTGGGACAGGGGCAAGTCTTTACGGCTACACCTTC	CSVKPGTGASLYGYTF
TRBV20-1	15	NA	TRBJ2-1	NA	TGCAGTGCTAGATTTTCTGGTGGAATATGGAATGAGCAGTTCTTC	CSARFSGGIWNEQFF
TRBV12-3/TRBV12-4	13	many	TRBJ1-1	TRBD1	TGTGCCAGCAGTAACAGGGGGAACACTGAAGCTTTCTTT	CASSNRGNTEAFF
TRBV29-1	17	NA	TRBJ1-1	NA	TGCAGCGTTGACGCGGGGGAGGAGGCGACTCGGTACACTGAAGCTTTCTTT	CSVDAGEEATRYTEAFF
TRBV5-5	18	NA	TRBJ2-1	TRBD2	TGTGCCAGCAGCCCGAGGACTAGCGGGATCCTCTGGGGGAATGAGCAGTTCTTC	CASSPRTSGILWGNEQFF
TRBV12-3/TRBV12-4	15	few	TRBJ2-7	TRBD2	TGTGCCAGCAGTTTTGGCCTAGCGGGACCCTACGAGCAGTACTTC	CASSFGLAGPYEQYF
TRBV11-1	13	NA	TRBJ2-7	TRBD2	TGTGCCACCGGGCCGGGACTAGTTGCCGAGCAGTACTTC	CATGPGLVAEQYF
TRBV28	14	NA	TRBJ1-1	TRBD1	TGTGCCAGCAGTCCCCGACAGGGGGCCACTGAAGCTTTCTTT	CASSPRQGATEAFF
TRBV28	15	NA	TRBJ1-2	NA	TGTGCCAGCAGTCCGCTGGAGCGGGAATTCTATGGCTACACCTTC	CASSPLEREFYGYTF
TRBV29-1	12	NA	TRBJ2-7	TRBD1	TGCAGCGTTACAGGGGTGAAAAACGAGCAGTACTTC	CSVTGVKNEQYF
TRBV5-1	15	few	TRBJ1-1	NA	TGCGCCAGCAGCTTGACCAGAACAGGGAACACTGAAGCTTTCTTT	CASSLTRTGNTEAFF
TRBV7-9	16	few	TRBJ2-7	TRBD2	TGTGCCAGCAGCTTTACCGACGGCGGGAGAGTCCACGAGCAGTACTTC	CASSFTDGGRVHEQYF
TRBV27	16	few	TRBJ2-2	TRBD2	TGTGCCAGTGGGGGGTGGGCTAGCGGGAGTACCGGGGAGCTGTTTTTT	CASGGWASGSTGELFF
TRBV11-2	18	few	TRBJ2-7	TRBD2	TGTGCCAGCAGCACCCAGCCAGCGGGAGGGGGGAGCTCCTACGAGCAGTACTTC	CASSTQPAGGGSSYEQYF
TRBV29-1	13	NA	TRBJ2-5	NA	TGCAGCCTCCCCGGACAGATCCAAGAGACCCAGTACTTC	CSLPGQIQETQYF
TRBV9	14	NA	TRBJ1-3	NA	TGTGCCAGCAGCGTACAAGGACACGAAAACACCATATATTTT	CASSVQGHENTIYF
TRBV27	15	few	TRBJ2-5	TRBD2	TGTGCCAGCAGTCCACAACTAGCGGGAGGAGAGACCCAGTACTTC	CASSPQLAGGETQYF
TRBV9	13	NA	TRBJ1-5	NA	TGTGCCAGCAGCGTAGACACGAATCAGCCCCAGCATTTT	CASSVDTNQPQHF
TRBV6-5	16	NA	TRBJ2-5	TRBD2	TGTGCCAGCAGTTCCCTAGCGGGAACCCCGAGCGAGACCCAGTACTTC	CASSSLAGTPSETQYF
TRBV15	14	NA	TRBJ2-4	NA	TGTGCCACCAACTTACTTGGAGGCAAAAACATTCAGTACTTC	CATNLLGGKNIQYF
TRBV27	17	NA	TRBJ2-1	TRBD2	TGTGCCAGCAGTTTACAGGTAGCGGGGGTCTTCTACAATGAGCAGTTCTTC	CASSLQVAGVFYNEQFF
TRBV20-1	14	once	TRBJ2-1	TRBD2	TGCAGTGCTAGAGTTCTAGCGGATTACAATGAGCAGTTCTTC	CSARVLADYNEQFF